This T cell receptor beta chain was sequenced for a study of early T cells in non-severe SARS-CoV-2 infection. Study-wide context: Unsorted whole blood bulk RNA was sequenced, with unpaired chains.

Turning to this clonotype: The antigen is unknown.

Individual cDNA molecules each received unique molecular identifiers attached to them. TCRdb passed the 5' RACE reads through MiXCR, listing each CDR3 protein once. The sample shows about 94,000 distinct CDR3 sequences, about 13% of them seen only once. General observations from the study: The matching step, a VDJdb search, favored anti-spike CD8 responses and missed private and CD4 specificities.

The sample was whole blood. The TCR originated in an adult who was a healthcare worker with PCR-confirmed SARS-CoV-2 infection or an uninfected control (not recorded which).

The CDR3, as DNA: TGTGCCAGCAGCTTAAGGGAAGACCAGCAAGAGACCCAGTACTTC. Translated: CASSLREDQQETQYF. J is TRBJ2-5 and V is TRBV11-1, with D unresolved. The CDR3 has 15 amino acids. V gave up 2 bases and J gave up 2 bases, with 12 bases separating them. CDR1 is SGHAT, CDR2 FQDESV, per germline (reference sequence).